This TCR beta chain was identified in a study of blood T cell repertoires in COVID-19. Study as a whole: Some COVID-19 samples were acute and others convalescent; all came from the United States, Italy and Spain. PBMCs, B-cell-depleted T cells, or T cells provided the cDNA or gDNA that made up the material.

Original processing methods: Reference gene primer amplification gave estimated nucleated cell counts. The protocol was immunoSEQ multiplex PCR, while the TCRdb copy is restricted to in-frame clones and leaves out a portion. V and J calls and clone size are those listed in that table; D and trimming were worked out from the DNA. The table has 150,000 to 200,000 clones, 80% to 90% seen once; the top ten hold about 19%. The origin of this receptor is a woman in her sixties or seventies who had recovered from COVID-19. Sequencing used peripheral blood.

The CDR3 protein is CASSLLAGSGETQYF. The CDR3 DNA reads TGCGCCAGCAGCTTGTTGGCAGGGAGCGGGGAGACCCAGTACTTC. The rearrangement uses TRBV5-1 and TRBJ2-5; tentative D call: TRBD2 (6 bases). Germline V lookup: CDR1 SGHRS, CDR2 YFSETQ. CDR3 length: 15 amino acids. Trimming cost V 1 base and J 5 bases, with 15 bases left between them.